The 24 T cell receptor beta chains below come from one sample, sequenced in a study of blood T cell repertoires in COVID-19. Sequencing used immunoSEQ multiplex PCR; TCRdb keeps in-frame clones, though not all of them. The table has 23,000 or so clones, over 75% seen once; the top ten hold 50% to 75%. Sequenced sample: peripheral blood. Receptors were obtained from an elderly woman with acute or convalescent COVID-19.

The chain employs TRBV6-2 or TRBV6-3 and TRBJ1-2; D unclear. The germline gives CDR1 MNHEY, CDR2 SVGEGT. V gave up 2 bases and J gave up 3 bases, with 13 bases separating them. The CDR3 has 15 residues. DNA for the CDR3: TGTGCCAGCAGTTACGGAGGCAGGTTATACTATGGCTACACCTTC. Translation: CASSYGGRLYYGYTF.

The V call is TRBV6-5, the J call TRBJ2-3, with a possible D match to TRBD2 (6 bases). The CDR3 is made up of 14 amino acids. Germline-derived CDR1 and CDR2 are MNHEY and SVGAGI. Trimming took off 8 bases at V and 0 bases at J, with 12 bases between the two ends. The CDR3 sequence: CASQRRVSTDTQYF. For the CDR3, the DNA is TGTGCCAGCCAAAGGAGGGTTAGCACAGATACGCAGTATTTT.

CDR3 residues: CASSQGRSEKLFF. DNA for the CDR3: TGTGCCAGCAGCCAAGGCCGGAGTGAAAAACTGTTTTTT. The rearrangement uses TRBV3-1 (or the pseudogene TRBV3-2) and TRBJ1-4; D remains unclear. The CDR3 sequence is 13 residues long. The germline gives CDR1 LGHDT, CDR2 YNNKEL (reference sequence). V lost 1 base and J lost 7, with 7 bases in between.

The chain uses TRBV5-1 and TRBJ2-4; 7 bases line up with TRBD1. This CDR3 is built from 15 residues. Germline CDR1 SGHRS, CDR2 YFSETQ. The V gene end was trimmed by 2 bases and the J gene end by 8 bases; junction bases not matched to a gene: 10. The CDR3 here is CASSFTGDSGDIQYF. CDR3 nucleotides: TGCGCCAGCAGCTTCACTGGGGACAGTGGCGACATTCAGTACTTC.

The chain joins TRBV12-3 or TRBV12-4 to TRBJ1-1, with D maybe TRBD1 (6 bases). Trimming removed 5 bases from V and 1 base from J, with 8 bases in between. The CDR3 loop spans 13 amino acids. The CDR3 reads CASSRGGNTEAFF. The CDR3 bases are TGTGCCAGCAGTCGAGGGGGGAACACTGAAGCTTTCTTT.

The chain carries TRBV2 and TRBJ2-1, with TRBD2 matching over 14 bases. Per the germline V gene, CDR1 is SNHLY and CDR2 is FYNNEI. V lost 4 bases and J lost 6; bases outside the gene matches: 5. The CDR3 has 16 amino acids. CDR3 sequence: CASSVATSGRANEQFF. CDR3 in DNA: TGTGCCAGCAGTGTCGCGACTAGCGGGAGGGCCAATGAGCAGTTCTTC. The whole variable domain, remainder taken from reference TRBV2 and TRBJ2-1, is EPEVTQTPSHQVTQMGQEVILRCVPISNHLYFYWYRQILGQKVEFLVSFYNNEISEKSEIFDDQFSVERPDGSNFTLKIRSTKLEDSAMYFCASSVATSGRANEQFFGPGTRLTVL.

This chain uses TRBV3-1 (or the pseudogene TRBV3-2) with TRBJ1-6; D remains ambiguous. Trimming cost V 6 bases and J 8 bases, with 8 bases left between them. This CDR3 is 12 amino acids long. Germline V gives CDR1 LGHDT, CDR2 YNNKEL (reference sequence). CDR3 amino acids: CASSQPDSPLHF. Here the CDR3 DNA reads TGTGCCAGCAGTCAACCGGATTCACCCCTCCACTTT.

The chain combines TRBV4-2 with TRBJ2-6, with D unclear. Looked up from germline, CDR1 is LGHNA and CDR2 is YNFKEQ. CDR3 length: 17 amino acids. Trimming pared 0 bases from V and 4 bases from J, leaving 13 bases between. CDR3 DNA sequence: TGTGCCAGCAGCCAAGATATTCCGGTTACCGGGGCCAACGTCCTGACTTTC. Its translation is CASSQDIPVTGANVLTF.

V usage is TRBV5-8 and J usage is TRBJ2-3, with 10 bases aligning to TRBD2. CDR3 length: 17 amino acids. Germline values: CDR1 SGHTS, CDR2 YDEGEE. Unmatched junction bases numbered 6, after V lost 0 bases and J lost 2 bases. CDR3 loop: CASSLVPSGRPTDTQYF. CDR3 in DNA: TGTGCCAGCAGCTTGGTGCCTAGCGGGAGACCCACAGATACGCAGTATTTT.

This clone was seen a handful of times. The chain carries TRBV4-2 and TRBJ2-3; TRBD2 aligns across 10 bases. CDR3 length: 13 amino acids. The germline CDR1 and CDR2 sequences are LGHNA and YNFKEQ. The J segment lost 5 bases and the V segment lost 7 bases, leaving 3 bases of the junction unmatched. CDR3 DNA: TGTGCCAGCACCGGGACTAGCGTAGATACGCAGTATTTT. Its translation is CASTGTSVDTQYF.

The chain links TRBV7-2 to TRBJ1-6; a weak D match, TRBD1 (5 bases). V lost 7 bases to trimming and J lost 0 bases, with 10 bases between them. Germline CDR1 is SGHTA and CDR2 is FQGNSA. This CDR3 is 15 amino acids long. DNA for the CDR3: TGTGCCAGCATGTATAGGGGCTCCTATAATTCACCCCTCCACTTT. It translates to CASMYRGSYNSPLHF.

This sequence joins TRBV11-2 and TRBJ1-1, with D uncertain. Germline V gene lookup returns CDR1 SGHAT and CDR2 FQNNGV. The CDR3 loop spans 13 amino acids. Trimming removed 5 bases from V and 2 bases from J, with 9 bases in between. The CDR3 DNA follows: TGTGCCAGCAGCCGCAATACTAACACTGAAGCTTTCTTT. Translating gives CASSRNTNTEAFF.

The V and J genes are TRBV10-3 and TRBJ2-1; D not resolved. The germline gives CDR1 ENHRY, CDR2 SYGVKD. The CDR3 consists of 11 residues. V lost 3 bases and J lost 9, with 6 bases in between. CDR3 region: CAISDNGEQFF. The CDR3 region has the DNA TGTGCCATCAGTGACAACGGTGAGCAGTTCTTC.

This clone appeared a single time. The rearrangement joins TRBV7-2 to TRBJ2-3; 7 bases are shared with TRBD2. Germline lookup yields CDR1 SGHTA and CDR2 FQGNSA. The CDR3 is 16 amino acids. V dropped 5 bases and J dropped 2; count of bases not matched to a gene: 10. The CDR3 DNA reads TGTGCCAGCAGCCCTATAGGGCTAGCGGACACAGATACGCAGTATTTT. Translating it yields CASSPIGLADTDTQYF.

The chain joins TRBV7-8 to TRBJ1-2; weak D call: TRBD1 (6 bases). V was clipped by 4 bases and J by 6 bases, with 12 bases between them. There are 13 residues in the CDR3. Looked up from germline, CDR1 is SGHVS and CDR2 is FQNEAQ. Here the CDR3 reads CASSYGGRNGYTF. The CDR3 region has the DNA TGTGCCAGCAGCTACGGGGGGCGGAATGGCTACACCTTC.

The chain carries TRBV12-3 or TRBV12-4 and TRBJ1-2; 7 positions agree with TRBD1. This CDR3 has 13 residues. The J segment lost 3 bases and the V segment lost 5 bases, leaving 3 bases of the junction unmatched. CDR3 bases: TGTGCCAGCAGTCTGACAGGGTACTATGGCTACACCTTC. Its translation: CASSLTGYYGYTF.

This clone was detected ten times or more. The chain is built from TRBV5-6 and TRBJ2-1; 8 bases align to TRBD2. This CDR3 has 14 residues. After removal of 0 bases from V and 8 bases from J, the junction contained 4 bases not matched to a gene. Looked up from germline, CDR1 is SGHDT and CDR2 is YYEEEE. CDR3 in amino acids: CASSLADGGDEQFF. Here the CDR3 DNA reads TGTGCCAGCAGCTTGGCCGACGGGGGGGATGAGCAGTTCTTC.

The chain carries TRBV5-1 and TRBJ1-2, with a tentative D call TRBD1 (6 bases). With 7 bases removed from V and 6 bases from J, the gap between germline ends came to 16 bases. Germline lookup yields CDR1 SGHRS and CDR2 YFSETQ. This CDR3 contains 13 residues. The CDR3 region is CASGGQLGDGYTF. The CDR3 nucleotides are TGCGCCAGCGGTGGACAGTTGGGTGATGGCTACACCTTC. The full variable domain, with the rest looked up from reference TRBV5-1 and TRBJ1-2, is KAGVTQTPRYLIKTRGQQVTLSCSPISGHRSVSWYQQTPGQGLQFLFEYFSETQRNKGNFPGRFSGRQFSNSRSEMNVSTLELGDSALYLCASGGQLGDGYTFGSGTRLTVV.

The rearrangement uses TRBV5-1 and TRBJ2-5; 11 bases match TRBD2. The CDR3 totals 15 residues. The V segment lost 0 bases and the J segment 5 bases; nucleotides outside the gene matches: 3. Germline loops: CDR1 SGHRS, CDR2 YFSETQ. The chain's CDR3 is CASSLGLAGTETQYF. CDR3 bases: TGCGCCAGCAGCTTGGGACTAGCGGGAACTGAGACCCAGTACTTC.

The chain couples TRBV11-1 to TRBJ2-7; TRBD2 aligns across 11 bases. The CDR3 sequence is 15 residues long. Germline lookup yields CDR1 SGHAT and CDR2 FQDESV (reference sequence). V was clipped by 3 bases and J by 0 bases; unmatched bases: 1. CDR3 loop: CASSFTSGSSYEQYF. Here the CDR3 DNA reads TGTGCCAGCAGCTTTACTAGCGGGAGCTCCTACGAGCAGTACTTC. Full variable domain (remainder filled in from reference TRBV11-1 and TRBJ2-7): EAEVAQSPRYKITEKSQAVAFWCDPISGHATLYWYRQILGQGPELLVQFQDESVVDDSQLPKDRFSAERLKGVDSTLKIQPAELGDSAMYLCASSFTSGSSYEQYFGPGTRLTVT.

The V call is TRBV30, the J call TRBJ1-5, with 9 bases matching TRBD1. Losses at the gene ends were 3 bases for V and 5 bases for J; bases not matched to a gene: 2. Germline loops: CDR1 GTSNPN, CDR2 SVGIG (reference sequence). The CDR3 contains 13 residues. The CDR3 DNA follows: TGTGCCTGGAGGACAGGGGGGGATCAGCCCCAGCATTTT. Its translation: CAWRTGGDQPQHF.

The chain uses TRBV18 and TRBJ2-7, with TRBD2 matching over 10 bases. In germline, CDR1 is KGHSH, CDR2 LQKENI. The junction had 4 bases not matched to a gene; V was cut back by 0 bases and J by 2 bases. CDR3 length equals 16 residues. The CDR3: CASSPPTSGGAYEQYF. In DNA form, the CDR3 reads TGTGCCAGCTCACCACCCACAAGCGGGGGGGCCTACGAGCAGTACTTC.

CDR3 nucleotide sequence: TGTGCCAGCAGCCTCTCCACAGGGGGCCCTGTAGAGCAGTACTTC. Protein product: CASSLSTGGPVEQYF. The rearrangement links TRBV3-1 (or the pseudogene TRBV3-2) to TRBJ2-7, with TRBD1 matching 9 bases. There are 15 residues in the CDR3. V was clipped by 4 bases and J by 7 bases; unmatched bases: 11. The germline gives CDR1 LGHDT, CDR2 YNNKEL (reference sequence).

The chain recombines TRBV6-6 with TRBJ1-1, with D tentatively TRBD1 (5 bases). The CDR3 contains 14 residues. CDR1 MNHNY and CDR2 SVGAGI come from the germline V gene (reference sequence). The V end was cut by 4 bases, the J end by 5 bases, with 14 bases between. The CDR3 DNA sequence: TGTGCCAGCAGTTCCGCCGCGGGGGAAACTGAAGCTTTCTTT. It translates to CASSSAAGETEAFF.